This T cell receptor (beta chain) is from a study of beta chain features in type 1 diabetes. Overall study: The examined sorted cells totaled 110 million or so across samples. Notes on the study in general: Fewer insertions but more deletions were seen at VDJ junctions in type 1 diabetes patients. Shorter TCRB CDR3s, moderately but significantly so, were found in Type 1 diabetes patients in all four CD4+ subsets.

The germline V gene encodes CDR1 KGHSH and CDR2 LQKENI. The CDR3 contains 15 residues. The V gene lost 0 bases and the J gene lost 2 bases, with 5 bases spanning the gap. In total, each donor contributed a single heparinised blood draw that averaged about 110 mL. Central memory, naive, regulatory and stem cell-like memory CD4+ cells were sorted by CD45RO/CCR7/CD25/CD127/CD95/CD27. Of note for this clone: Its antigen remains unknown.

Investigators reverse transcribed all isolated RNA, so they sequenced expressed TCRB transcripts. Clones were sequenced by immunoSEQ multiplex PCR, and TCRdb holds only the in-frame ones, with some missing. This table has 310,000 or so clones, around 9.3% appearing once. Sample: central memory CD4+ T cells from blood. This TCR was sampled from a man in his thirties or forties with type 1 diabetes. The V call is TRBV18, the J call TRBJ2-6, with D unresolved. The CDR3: CASSPPQPGANVLTF. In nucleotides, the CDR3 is TGTGCCAGCTCACCACCGCAGCCTGGGGCCAACGTCCTGACTTTC.